This T cell receptor beta chain was captured by sequencing in a study of T-cell memory formation after mild COVID-19. This clonotype was detected a few times. This CDR3 is 15 amino acids long. Germline V gene lookup returns CDR1 SGHNT and CDR2 YYREEE (reference sequence). Trimming pared 4 bases from V and 4 bases from J, leaving 17 bases between. A single record per CDR3 protein comes from TCRdb applying MiXCR to the 5' RACE reads. The sample shows around 390,000 distinct CDR3 sequences, about a sixth of them seen only once. The receptor's source is a man aged 18 to 30 who had mild COVID-19 (a few samples of this study predate the infection). Cell type and time point are not known. V is TRBV5-4 and J is TRBJ1-2; D is unclear. Sequencing used PBMCs or a T cell subset sorted from them (not recorded which). The CDR3 here is CASSARQTEGYGYTF. In DNA form, the CDR3 reads TGTGCCAGCAGCGCCAGACAAACGGAGGGCTATGGCTACACCTTC. Full variable domain (remainder filled in from reference TRBV5-4 and TRBJ1-2): ETGVTQSPTHLIKTRGQQVTLRCSSQSGHNTVSWYQQALGQGPQFIFQYYREEENGRGNFPPRFSGLQFPNYSSELNVNALELDDSALYLCASSARQTEGYGYTFGSGTRLTVV.